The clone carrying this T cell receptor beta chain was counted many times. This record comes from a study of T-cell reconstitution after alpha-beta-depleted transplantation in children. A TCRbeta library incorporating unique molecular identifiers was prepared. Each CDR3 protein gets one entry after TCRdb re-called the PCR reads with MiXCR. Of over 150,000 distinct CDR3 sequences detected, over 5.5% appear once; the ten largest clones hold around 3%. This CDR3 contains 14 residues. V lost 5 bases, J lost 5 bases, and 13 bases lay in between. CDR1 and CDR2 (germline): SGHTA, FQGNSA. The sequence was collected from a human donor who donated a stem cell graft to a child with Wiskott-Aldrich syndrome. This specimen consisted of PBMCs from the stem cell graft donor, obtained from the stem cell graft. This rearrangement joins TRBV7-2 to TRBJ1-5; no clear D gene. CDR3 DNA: TGTGCCAGCAGCGCCCGACAAAGGGATCAGCCCCAGCATTTT. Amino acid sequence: CASSARQRDQPQHF.